Below are 16 T cell receptor beta chains sequenced from a single sample in a study of CXCR3-negative and CXCR3-positive naive CD8 T cells. General observations from the study: Naive cells with CXCR3 showed TRB CDR3s that were more hydrophobic than those in CXCR3-negative naive cells.

5' RACE with UMI labels generated the TRB cDNA libraries. TCRdb re-called the 5' RACE reads; every CDR3 protein appears as one record, without DNA. This sample's clone table lists 110,000 or so distinct CDR3 sequences. These TCRs are of unknown antigen specificity. Material for sequencing was naive CXCR3+ CD8+ T cells from blood. The subset denotes: CD45RO-CCR7+CD27+CD95- naive CD8+ T cells expressing CXCR3 (TNR3+). The origin of the receptors is a human donor in good health. Some clones in this sample may be carry-over from other donors' samples.

CDR3 sequence: CSARVGGLAGYKGSYNEQFF. The gene calls are TRBV20-1 and TRBJ2-1; the TCRdb D gene call, TRBD2, has no DNA to confirm it. From germline, CDR1 is DFQATT and CDR2 SNEGSKA (reference sequence). The CDR3 has 20 residues.

The chain recombines TRBV7-9 with TRBJ2-5. The germline CDR1 and CDR2 sequences are SEHNR and FQNEAQ (reference sequence). The CDR3 length is 16 residues. The chain's CDR3 is CASSSGSTEVSETQYF.

This chain uses TRBV28 with TRBJ2-3; no DNA is available, so the TRBD2 call from TCRdb remains unchecked. Per the germline V gene, CDR1 is MDHEN and CDR2 is SYDVKM. This CDR3 spans 15 amino acids. This CDR3 reads CASSLAQFGADTQYF.

V gene TRBV29-1 combines with J gene TRBJ2-7; TCRdb calls TRBD1, which cannot be checked without DNA. The CDR3 is made up of 14 amino acids. Germline-derived CDR1 and CDR2 are SQVTM and ANQGSEA. CDR3: CSVETGTGTYEQYF.

The chain employs TRBV28 and TRBJ2-7; TCRdb reports TRBD2, a call that lacks DNA to check it against. The V gene's germline CDR1 is MDHEN and CDR2 SYDVKM. This CDR3 has 15 residues. The CDR3 here is CASAPGLEYSYEQYF.

The V gene is TRBV4-1, the J gene TRBJ2-2. The germline V gene has CDR1 MGHRA and CDR2 YSYEKL. The CDR3 extends over 16 amino acids. The CDR3 protein is CASSQVETPNTGELFF.

V is TRBV29-1 and J is TRBJ2-2; the D call from TCRdb, TRBD1, cannot be confirmed without DNA. The CDR3 loop spans 13 amino acids. The germline gives CDR1 SQVTM, CDR2 ANQGSEA. This CDR3 reads CSVGGHGTVELFF.

This CDR3 is CASSPRTGQGVYEQYF. The V gene is TRBV7-9, the J gene TRBJ2-7; the TCRdb call, TRBD1, lacks DNA for checking. Germline V CDR1 and CDR2: SEHNR, FQNEAQ (reference sequence). The CDR3 extends over 16 amino acids.

This chain joins TRBV19 and TRBJ2-2; TCRdb calls TRBD2, which cannot be checked without DNA. This CDR3 spans 13 amino acids. CDR1 is LNHDA, CDR2 SQIVND, per germline (reference sequence). The CDR3 is CAIGRRHTGELFF.

The chain employs TRBV28 and TRBJ2-2. Germline lookup yields CDR1 MDHEN and CDR2 SYDVKM. The CDR3 covers 14 residues. CDR3 protein: CASSLSGWAGELFF.

The chain has TRBV7-9 and TRBJ1-1; TCRdb lists TRBD1, though no DNA is available to test this call. From germline, CDR1 is SEHNR and CDR2 FQNEAQ (reference sequence). CDR3 length: 16 residues. The CDR3 sequence: CASSLGRETGDTEAFF.

V usage is TRBV7-9 and J usage is TRBJ1-5; the TCRdb call, TRBD1, lacks DNA for checking. The CDR3 is 12 amino acids. The germline gives CDR1 SEHNR, CDR2 FQNEAQ (reference sequence). The CDR3 loop is CASSWGGQPQHF. Variable domain in full (rest from reference TRBV7-9 and TRBJ1-5): DTGVSQNPRHKITKRGQNVTFRCDPISEHNRLYWYRQTLGQGPEFLTYFQNEAQLEKSRLLSDRFSAERPKGSFSTLEIQRTEQGDSAMYLCASSWGGQPQHFGDGTRLSIL.

The genes are TRBV12-3 or TRBV12-4 and TRBJ2-2; absent DNA, TCRdb's TRBD1 call cannot be checked. This CDR3 has 17 amino acids. The CDR3 region is CASSAGTGGSGTGELFF.

The chain carries TRBV6-5 and TRBJ2-6; absent DNA, TCRdb's TRBD2 call cannot be checked. The CDR3 length is 20 residues. Germline V CDR1 and CDR2: MNHEY, SVGAGI. The CDR3 spells CASSSIWRAKPSGGANVLTF.

The chain couples TRBV28 to TRBJ2-2; TCRdb indicates TRBD1, and absent DNA this call remains unverified. Per germline, CDR1 MDHEN and CDR2 SYDVKM. CDR3 length: 14 amino acids. CDR3 sequence reads: CASSGHSNTGELFF.

Here the CDR3 reads CASSSLQGYQETQYF. The genes are TRBV27 and TRBJ2-5; with no DNA, the TCRdb D assignment of TRBD1 cannot be verified. The CDR3 sequence is 15 residues long. The V gene's germline CDR1 is MNHEY and CDR2 SMNVEV (reference sequence).